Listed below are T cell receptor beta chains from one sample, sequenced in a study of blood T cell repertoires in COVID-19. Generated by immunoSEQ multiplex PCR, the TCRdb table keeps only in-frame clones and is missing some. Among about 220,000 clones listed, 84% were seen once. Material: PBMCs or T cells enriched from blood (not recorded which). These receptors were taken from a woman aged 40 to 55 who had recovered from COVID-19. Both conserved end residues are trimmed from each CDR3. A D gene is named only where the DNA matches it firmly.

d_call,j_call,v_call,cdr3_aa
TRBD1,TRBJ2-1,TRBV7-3,ASSPSPGTVGFRTV
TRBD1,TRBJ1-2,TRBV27,ASSGTGVYGYT
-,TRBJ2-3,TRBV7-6,ASGRTDTQY
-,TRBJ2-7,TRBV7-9,ASSLSPLVREQY
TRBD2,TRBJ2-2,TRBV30,AWGLAGGSIGELF
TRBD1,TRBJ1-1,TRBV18,ASSPTGVTEAF
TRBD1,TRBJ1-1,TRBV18,ASSPEGAPTEAF
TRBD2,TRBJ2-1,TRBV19,ASSIQTGGEQF
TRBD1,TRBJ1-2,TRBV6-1,ASSELGQGNYGYT
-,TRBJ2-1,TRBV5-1,ASSPVPSSYNEQF
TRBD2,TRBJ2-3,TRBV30,ASGLTSGTDTQY
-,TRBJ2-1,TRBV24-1,ATSGGLGEQF
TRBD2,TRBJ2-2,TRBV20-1,SASLLAGYRGGGELF
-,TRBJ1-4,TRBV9,ATNRTATNEKLF
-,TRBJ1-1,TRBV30,AWNQGREAF
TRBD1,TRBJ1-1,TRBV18,ASSPLSSTGDRGNTEAF
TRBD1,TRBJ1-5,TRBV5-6,ASSGQGNQPQH
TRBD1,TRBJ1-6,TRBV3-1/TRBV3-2,ASSPETGGNSPLH
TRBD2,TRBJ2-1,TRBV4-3,ASSQDLTSGRSSYNEQF
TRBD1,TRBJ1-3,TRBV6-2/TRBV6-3,ASSHRQGSGNTIY
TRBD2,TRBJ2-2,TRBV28,ASSLPGRLTNTGELF
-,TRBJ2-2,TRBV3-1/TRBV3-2,ASSQVTQGNTGELF
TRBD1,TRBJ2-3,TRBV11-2,ASSLERTGGGTDTQY
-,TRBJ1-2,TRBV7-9,ASSTANYGYT
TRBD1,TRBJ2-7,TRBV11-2,ASGDRNSYEQY
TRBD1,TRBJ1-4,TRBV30,AWSKDRVRGEKLF
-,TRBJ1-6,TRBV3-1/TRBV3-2,ASSQDIALGHSPLH